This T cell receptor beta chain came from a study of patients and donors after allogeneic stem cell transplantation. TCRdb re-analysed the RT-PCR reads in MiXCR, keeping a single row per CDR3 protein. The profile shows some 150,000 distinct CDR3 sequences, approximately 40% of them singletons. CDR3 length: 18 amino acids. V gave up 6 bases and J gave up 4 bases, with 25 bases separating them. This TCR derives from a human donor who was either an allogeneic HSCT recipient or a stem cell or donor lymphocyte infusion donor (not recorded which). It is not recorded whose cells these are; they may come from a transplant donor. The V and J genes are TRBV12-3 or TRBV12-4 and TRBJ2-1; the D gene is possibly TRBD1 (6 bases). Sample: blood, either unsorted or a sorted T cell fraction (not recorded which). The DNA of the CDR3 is TGTGCCAGCAGACAGGGCTCCGCATCAGACTTTGAATACAATGAGCAGTTCTTC. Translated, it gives CASRQGSASDFEYNEQFF.